The 20 T cell receptor beta chains below were found in one sample sequenced in a study of identical twins. TCRdb itself ran the 5' RACE reads through MiXCR, one entry per CDR3 protein. The data contain about 220,000 distinct CDR3 sequences, about 7.5% of them singletons. These data also featured in a second study, about yellow fever vaccine responses in identical twins.

The sample taken for sequencing was memory (CD45RO+) T cells sorted from blood. The receptors come from a woman aged 18-29 years in good health.

The chain carries TRBV20-1 and TRBJ1-2, with D unclear. Germline assignment: CDR1 DFQATT and CDR2 SNEGSKA (reference sequence). V lost 0 bases and J 4 bases, leaving 9 bases between the germline ends. The CDR3 is made up of 13 amino acids. The CDR3 DNA sequence: TGCAGTGCTAGAGATGCCAGAGGCTATGGCTACACCTTC. Protein product: CSARDARGYGYTF.

At least ten counts were recorded for this clonotype. This sequence joins TRBV2 and TRBJ1-1, with 7 bases aligning to TRBD1. This CDR3 has 15 amino acids. Germline assignment: CDR1 SNHLY and CDR2 FYNNEI. V gave up 6 bases and J gave up 1 base; unmatched junction bases: 8. As DNA, the CDR3 is TGTGCCAGCAGGGACAGACAGGGAGCGAACACTGAAGCTTTCTTT. Encoded protein: CASRDRQGANTEAFF.

This chain connects TRBV6-1 to TRBJ1-4; a possible D gene is TRBD1 (6 bases). Per germline, CDR1 MNHNS and CDR2 SASEGT. This CDR3 has 18 amino acids. V was shortened by 6 bases and J by 4 bases, with 24 bases between the two germline ends. CDR3 region: CASSLYSGPRGGNEKLFF. CDR3 bases: TGTGCCAGCAGCCTTTATTCGGGACCCCGAGGGGGTAATGAAAAACTGTTTTTT.

This clonotype was observed at least ten times. This rearrangement joins TRBV29-1 to TRBJ2-5; D not certain. The V gene lost 3 bases and the J gene lost 4 bases, with 15 bases spanning the gap. Germline V gene data show CDR1 as SQVTM and CDR2 as ANQGSEA. The CDR3 consists of 14 residues. The CDR3 coding sequence is TGCAGCGTTGACCGGACCGGTTTTCGAGAGACCCAGTACTTC. Its protein is CSVDRTGFRETQYF.

CDR3 nucleotides: TGTGCCAGCAGCCGGCCCGGAGAGCGGGAGGCCCGAGGCCAGTACTTC. Protein sequence: CASSRPGEREARGQYF. This rearrangement joins TRBV6-1 to TRBJ2-7; 9 bases match TRBD2. CDR1 is MNHNS, CDR2 SASEGT, per germline. V gave up 6 bases and J gave up 10 bases; unmatched junction bases: 19. The CDR3 is 16 residues long.

The V and J genes are TRBV5-1 and TRBJ2-3, with D perhaps TRBD1 (5 bases). The CDR3 contains 14 residues. V was pared by 3 bases and J by 6 bases, with 14 bases between. Germline CDR1 reads SGHRS; CDR2 reads YFSETQ. CDR3 nucleotides: TGCGCCAGCAGCTCCCAAGGGGAATTGGATACGCAGTATTTT. It is translated as CASSSQGELDTQYF. Complete variable domain (other parts from reference TRBV5-1 and TRBJ2-3): KAGVTQTPRYLIKTRGQQVTLSCSPISGHRSVSWYQQTPGQGLQFLFEYFSETQRNKGNFPGRFSGRQFSNSRSEMNVSTLELGDSALYLCASSSQGELDTQYFGPGTRLTVL.

The chain links TRBV12-3 or TRBV12-4 to TRBJ1-5; 11 bases match TRBD1. CDR3 length equals 15 residues. Trimming cost V 5 bases and J 7 bases; bases outside gene matches: 7. CDR3 nucleotide sequence: TGTGCCAGCAGTCAAGCCGGACAGGGGGCCCAGCCCCAGCATTTT. Protein: CASSQAGQGAQPQHF.

This clonotype has more than one count but fewer than ten. This rearrangement joins TRBV28 to TRBJ2-1, with 9 bases aligning to TRBD2. Trimming removed 5 bases from V and 8 bases from J; junction bases left unmatched: 7. The germline CDR1 and CDR2 sequences are MDHEN and SYDVKM. This CDR3 is 14 amino acids long. The DNA of the CDR3 is TGTGCCAGCAGTCTAGCGGGAAAATCTCATGAGCAGTTCTTC. Its protein product is CASSLAGKSHEQFF.

V gene TRBV6-5 combines with J gene TRBJ2-7; D is uncertain. Per germline, CDR1 MNHEY and CDR2 SVGAGI. Trimming removed 0 bases from V and 4 bases from J, with 13 bases in between. The CDR3 is 15 amino acids. The CDR3 reads CASSYSLAKNYEQYF. CDR3 DNA: TGTGCCAGCAGTTACTCCCTCGCCAAAAATTACGAGCAGTACTTC.

The table lists this clonotype with a few counts. The rearrangement joins TRBV6-2 or TRBV6-3 to TRBJ2-7; 8 bases are shared with TRBD1. Germline V gene data show CDR1 as MNHEY and CDR2 as SVGEGT. CDR3 length equals 13 residues. J lost 6 bases, V lost 2 bases, and 3 bases had no gene match. The CDR3 loop is CASSYRTGTEQYF. DNA of the CDR3: TGTGCCAGCAGTTACCGGACAGGGACCGAGCAGTACTTC.

This clonotype was detected only a few times. The rearrangement uses TRBV18 and TRBJ2-3; 9 bases line up with TRBD2. Germline-derived CDR1 and CDR2 are KGHSH and LQKENI. The V segment lost 3 bases and the J segment 2 bases; nucleotides outside the gene matches: 9. CDR3 size: 17 residues. The CDR3 sequence is CASSPIRLAGDTDTQYF. CDR3 nucleotides: TGTGCCAGCTCACCCATCCGCTTAGCGGGAGACACAGATACGCAGTATTTT.

V is TRBV5-1 and J is TRBJ2-5; D may be TRBD1 (6 bases). In germline, CDR1 is SGHRS, CDR2 YFSETQ. The CDR3 loop spans 12 amino acids. V was shortened by 6 bases and J by 6 bases, with 12 bases between the two germline ends. Here the CDR3 DNA reads TGCGCCAGCAAGGACAGTCAGCAGACCCAGTACTTC. Translating it yields CASKDSQQTQYF.

The J gene is TRBJ2-1, the V gene TRBV20-1; 8 nucleotides agree with TRBD2. The CDR3 loop spans 15 amino acids. V was pared by 5 bases and J by 1 base, with 7 bases of the junction left unmatched. CDR1 and CDR2 from the germline V gene are DFQATT and SNEGSKA (reference sequence). CDR3 sequence: CSADPSGPSYNEQFF. The CDR3 nucleotides are TGCAGTGCTGACCCTAGCGGGCCTTCCTACAATGAGCAGTTCTTC.

In this sample, this clonotype turned up a few times. The CDR3 DNA reads TGTGCCAGCAGTTTAAAACAAGGGGGCGTTCGGACCAACGTCCTGACTTTC. This codes for CASSLKQGGVRTNVLTF. This chain uses TRBV27 with TRBJ2-6, with 7 bases identical to TRBD1. Per germline, CDR1 MNHEY and CDR2 SMNVEV (reference sequence). The CDR3 spans 17 residues. Trimming at V came to 2 bases and at J to 8 bases, leaving 12 bases not matched to a gene.

This chain joins TRBV2 and TRBJ2-3; the D is unclear. This CDR3 has 14 amino acids. Germline V gives CDR1 SNHLY, CDR2 FYNNEI. With 3 bases removed from V and 4 bases from J, the gap between germline ends came to 11 bases. This chain's CDR3 is CASSEWQEPDTQYF. The CDR3 DNA follows: TGTGCCAGCAGTGAGTGGCAGGAACCAGATACGCAGTATTTT.

This rearrangement joins TRBV10-1 to TRBJ2-7, with 8 bases fitting TRBD2. The V segment lost 5 bases and the J segment 0 bases; nucleotides outside the gene matches: 3. The germline V gene has CDR1 WNHNN and CDR2 SYGVQD (reference sequence). The CDR3 extends over 14 amino acids. The CDR3 DNA reads TGCGCCAGCAGTCCTAGCGGGTTCTCCTACGAGCAGTACTTC. Its protein product is CASSPSGFSYEQYF.

This clonotype came up a few times. The DNA of the CDR3 is TGTGCCAGCAGCGTAGAGGGGGAAGGATACAATGAGCAGTTCTTC. Amino acid sequence: CASSVEGEGYNEQFF. The chain has TRBV9 and TRBJ2-1, with TRBD1 as a possible D gene (6 bases). CDR1 is SGDLS, CDR2 YYNGEE, per germline. Trimming left V 0 bases short and J 4 bases short, with 11 bases between. The CDR3 has 15 residues.

V is TRBV28 and J is TRBJ2-3, with no clear D. Germline values: CDR1 MDHEN, CDR2 SYDVKM. The CDR3 is made up of 14 amino acids. V shed 4 bases and J shed 2 bases, with 10 bases lying between them. The CDR3 loop is CASSSTAPTDTQYF. The CDR3 region has the DNA TGTGCCAGCAGTTCTACGGCCCCCACAGATACGCAGTATTTT.

The genes are TRBV19 and TRBJ2-7, with 11 bases lining up with TRBD1. J gave up 3 bases and V 8 bases, and 9 bases lay outside the gene matches. CDR1 LNHDA and CDR2 SQIVND come from the germline V gene (reference sequence). CDR3 length: 15 residues. In nucleotides, the CDR3 is TGTGCCAGTCGACTTACGGGACAGGGGGGCTACGAGCAGTACTTC. The encoded protein is CASRLTGQGGYEQYF.

This clonotype was recorded at least ten times. This chain joins TRBV7-2 and TRBJ2-3; no reliable D call. The CDR3 sequence is 13 residues long. Germline V lookup: CDR1 SGHTA, CDR2 FQGNSA. Between the trimmed V and J ends, which lost 2 bases and 1 base, there was a span of 4 bases. The DNA for the CDR3 is TGTGCCAGCAGCTTATCCCGCACAGATACGCAGTATTTT. The encoded protein is CASSLSRTDTQYF.